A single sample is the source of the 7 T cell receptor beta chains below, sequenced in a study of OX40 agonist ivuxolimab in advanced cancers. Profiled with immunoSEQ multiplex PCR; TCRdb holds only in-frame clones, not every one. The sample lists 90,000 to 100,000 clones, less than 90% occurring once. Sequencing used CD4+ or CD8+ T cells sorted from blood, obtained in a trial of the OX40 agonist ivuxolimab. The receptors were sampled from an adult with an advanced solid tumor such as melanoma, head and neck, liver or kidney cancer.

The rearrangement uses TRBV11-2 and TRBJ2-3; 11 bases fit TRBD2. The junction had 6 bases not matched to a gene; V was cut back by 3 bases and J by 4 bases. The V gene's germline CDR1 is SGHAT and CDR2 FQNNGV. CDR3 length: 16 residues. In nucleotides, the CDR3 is TGTGCCAGCAGCTTGTTAGCGGGGGGGGGCGCAGATACGCAGTATTTT. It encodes CASSLLAGGGADTQYF.

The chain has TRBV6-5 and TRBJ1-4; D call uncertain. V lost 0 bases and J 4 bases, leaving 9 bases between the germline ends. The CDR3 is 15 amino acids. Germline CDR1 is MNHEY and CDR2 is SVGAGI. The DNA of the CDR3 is TGTGCCAGCAGTTACTCGAGACGGATTAATGAAAAACTGTTTTTT. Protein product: CASSYSRRINEKLFF.

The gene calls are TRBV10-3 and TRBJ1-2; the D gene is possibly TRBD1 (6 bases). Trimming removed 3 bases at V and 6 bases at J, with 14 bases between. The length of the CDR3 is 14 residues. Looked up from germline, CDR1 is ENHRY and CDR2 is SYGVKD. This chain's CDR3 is CAISDLQGNHGYTF. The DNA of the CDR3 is TGTGCCATCAGTGACTTACAGGGAAACCATGGCTACACCTTC.

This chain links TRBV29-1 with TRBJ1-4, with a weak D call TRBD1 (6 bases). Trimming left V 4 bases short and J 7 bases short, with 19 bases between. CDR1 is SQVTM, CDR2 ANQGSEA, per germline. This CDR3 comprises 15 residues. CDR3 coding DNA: TGCAGCGTTGTTGGGCCCGGACAGATCGGTGAAAAACTGTTTTTT. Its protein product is CSVVGPGQIGEKLFF.

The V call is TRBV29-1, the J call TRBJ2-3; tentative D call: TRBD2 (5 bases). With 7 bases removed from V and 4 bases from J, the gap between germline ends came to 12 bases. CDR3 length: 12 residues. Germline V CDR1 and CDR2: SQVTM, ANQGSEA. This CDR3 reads CSAGGSADTQYF. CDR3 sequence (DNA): TGCAGCGCCGGTGGGAGCGCAGATACGCAGTATTTT.

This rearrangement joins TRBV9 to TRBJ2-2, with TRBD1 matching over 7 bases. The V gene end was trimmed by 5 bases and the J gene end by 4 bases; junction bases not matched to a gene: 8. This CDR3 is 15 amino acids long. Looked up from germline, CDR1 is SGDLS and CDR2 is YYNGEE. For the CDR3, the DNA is TGTGCCAGCAGTGACCGTACAGGGGTCACCGGGGAGCTGTTTTTT. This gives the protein CASSDRTGVTGELFF.

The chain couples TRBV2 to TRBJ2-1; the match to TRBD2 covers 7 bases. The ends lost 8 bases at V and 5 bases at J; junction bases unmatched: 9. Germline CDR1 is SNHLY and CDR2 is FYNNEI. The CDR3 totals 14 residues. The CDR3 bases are TGTGCCAGCGGCAGCGGGGCGGCTAACAATGAGCAGTTCTTC. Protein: CASGSGAANNEQFF.